The rows below give T cell receptor beta chains drawn from one sample of a study of blood T cell repertoires in COVID-19. Sequencing was performed with immunoSEQ multiplex PCR; in TCRdb, only in-frame clones are kept and a portion is missing. There are under 350,000 clones in the sample; around nine tenths occur only once, and approximately 2.6% lies in the top ten. The sample taken for sequencing was PBMCs or T cells enriched from blood (not recorded which). These receptor sequences come from a woman under 30 who had recovered from COVID-19. The CDR3 runs from the conserved cysteine through the conserved F or W. The order of the fields is V gene, clone size, D gene, J gene, CDR3 DNA, CDR3 protein. A D gene is named only where the DNA matches it firmly. Where a row states a size, it is once, few, many or the class of an expanded clone; other rows omit it.

v_gene: TRBV4-3
abundance: .
d_gene: TRBD1
j_gene: TRBJ1-4
CDR3nt: TGCGCCAGCAGCCGCAGACAGGGAACTAATGAAAAACTGTTTTTT
CDR3aa: CASSRRQGTNEKLFF

v_gene: TRBV6-6
abundance: .
d_gene: TRBD1
j_gene: TRBJ1-6
CDR3nt: TGTGCCATCAGCCTTGGGACAGCTAATAATTCACCCCTCCACTTT
CDR3aa: CAISLGTANNSPLHF

v_gene: TRBV11-3
abundance: .
d_gene: TRBD2
j_gene: TRBJ2-1
CDR3nt: TGTGCCAGCAGCCTCCTCCGGGACTACCCCTTCTTC
CDR3aa: CASSLLRDYPFF

v_gene: TRBV13
abundance: .
d_gene: TRBD2
j_gene: TRBJ2-5
CDR3nt: TGTGCCAGCAGCCTCATCGGGACTAAAGAGACCCAGTACTTC
CDR3aa: CASSLIGTKETQYF

v_gene: TRBV4-1
abundance: .
d_gene: TRBD1
j_gene: TRBJ2-1
CDR3nt: TGCGCCAGCAGCCAAGGGCGGGGGACAGGGGGTTGGAATGAGCAGTTCTTC
CDR3aa: CASSQGRGTGGWNEQFF

v_gene: TRBV7-3
abundance: .
d_gene: .
j_gene: TRBJ2-7
CDR3nt: TGTGCCAGCAGCTTAGACAGCTCCTACGAGCAGTACTTC
CDR3aa: CASSLDSSYEQYF

v_gene: TRBV19
abundance: .
d_gene: .
j_gene: TRBJ1-1
CDR3nt: TGTGCCAGTAGTATAGTCGGGGTGAGGGACACTGAAGCTTTCTTT
CDR3aa: CASSIVGVRDTEAFF

v_gene: TRBV6-5
abundance: .
d_gene: .
j_gene: TRBJ1-2
CDR3nt: TGTGCCAGCAGTTACGACAGCGAGAACTATGGCTACACCTTC
CDR3aa: CASSYDSENYGYTF

v_gene: TRBV18
abundance: .
d_gene: .
j_gene: TRBJ2-2
CDR3nt: TGTGCCAGCTCACCCGAATCACCGGGAGCAAACACCGGGGAGCTGTTTTTT
CDR3aa: CASSPESPGANTGELFF

v_gene: TRBV4-1
abundance: .
d_gene: TRBD2
j_gene: TRBJ2-5
CDR3nt: TGCGCCAGCAGACTGGTTCAGGGAGGGAGAGAGACCCAGTACTTC
CDR3aa: CASRLVQGGRETQYF

v_gene: TRBV10-3
abundance: .
d_gene: TRBD1
j_gene: TRBJ2-7
CDR3nt: TGTGCCATCGGGAAGGGGGCGGGCGAGCAGTACTTC
CDR3aa: CAIGKGAGEQYF

v_gene: TRBV27
abundance: once
d_gene: .
j_gene: TRBJ2-7
CDR3nt: TGTGCCAGCAGTTCCGCAGACAGCCTTTCCTACGAGCAGTACTTC
CDR3aa: CASSSADSLSYEQYF

v_gene: TRBV6-5
abundance: once
d_gene: TRBD2
j_gene: TRBJ2-2
CDR3nt: TGTGCCAGCAGGCACACTAGCGGCAACACCGGGGAGCTGTTTTTT
CDR3aa: CASRHTSGNTGELFF

v_gene: TRBV3-1/TRBV3-2
abundance: .
d_gene: .
j_gene: TRBJ1-5
CDR3nt: TGTGCCAGCAGCCCATTTACAGGGTATCAGCCCCAGCATTTT
CDR3aa: CASSPFTGYQPQHF

v_gene: TRBV5-1
abundance: .
d_gene: TRBD1
j_gene: TRBJ2-4
CDR3nt: TGCGCCAGCAGCTTGGGGGACCGAGACAGGGGGAGAGACATTCAGTACTTC
CDR3aa: CASSLGDRDRGRDIQYF

v_gene: TRBV12-3/TRBV12-4
abundance: .
d_gene: TRBD1
j_gene: TRBJ2-1
CDR3nt: TGTGCCAGCAGTTTCCCTCCGGGACAGGGACAGTTCTTC
CDR3aa: CASSFPPGQGQFF

v_gene: TRBV4-1
abundance: many
d_gene: TRBD1
j_gene: TRBJ2-7
CDR3nt: TGCGCCAGCAGCCAGGACAGGATCGGCTACGAGCAGTACTTC
CDR3aa: CASSQDRIGYEQYF

v_gene: TRBV10-3
abundance: .
d_gene: TRBD1
j_gene: TRBJ1-2
CDR3nt: TGTGCCATCACCCCGGACAGGGGATTCTATGGCTACACCTTC
CDR3aa: CAITPDRGFYGYTF

v_gene: TRBV5-1
abundance: once
d_gene: .
j_gene: TRBJ2-3
CDR3nt: TGCGCCAGCAGCACGAGGGGGGGAAGCACAGATACGCAGTATTTT
CDR3aa: CASSTRGGSTDTQYF

v_gene: TRBV24-1
abundance: .
d_gene: TRBD2
j_gene: TRBJ2-3
CDR3nt: TGTGCCACCAGTGATTTTGGGACTAGATTAACAGATACGCAGTATTTT
CDR3aa: CATSDFGTRLTDTQYF

v_gene: TRBV12-2
abundance: .
d_gene: .
j_gene: TRBJ2-1
CDR3nt: TGTGCAAGCCGGAAGGGGGACCGTCGGAGTGAGCAGTTCTTC
CDR3aa: CASRKGDRRSEQFF

v_gene: TRBV7-2
abundance: once
d_gene: TRBD2
j_gene: TRBJ2-2
CDR3nt: TGTGCCAGCAGCTACCAGCGGGGCGCGAACACCGGGGAGCTGTTTTTT
CDR3aa: CASSYQRGANTGELFF

v_gene: TRBV7-2
abundance: .
d_gene: TRBD2
j_gene: TRBJ2-3
CDR3nt: TGTGCCAGCAGCTCCAGGACTAGCGGGGTCACAGATACGCAGTATTTT
CDR3aa: CASSSRTSGVTDTQYF

v_gene: TRBV6-6
abundance: .
d_gene: TRBD2
j_gene: TRBJ2-4
CDR3nt: TGTGCCAGCAGTTACTCGACTAGCGGGGGGAACATTCAGTACTTC
CDR3aa: CASSYSTSGGNIQYF

v_gene: TRBV7-9
abundance: .
d_gene: TRBD1
j_gene: TRBJ2-7
CDR3nt: TGTGCCAGCAGCTTAGCTCTGGGACAGGGGGCCTACGAGCAGTACTTC
CDR3aa: CASSLALGQGAYEQYF

v_gene: TRBV7-2
abundance: .
d_gene: TRBD1
j_gene: TRBJ1-5
CDR3nt: TGTGCCAGCAGCCCGTGGGCGACAGGGAGCAATCAGCCCCAGCATTTT
CDR3aa: CASSPWATGSNQPQHF

v_gene: TRBV18
abundance: .
d_gene: .
j_gene: TRBJ2-1
CDR3nt: TGTGCCAGCTCACCGGACTCAACCCTTCAACCCGCCTACAATGAGCAGTTCTTC
CDR3aa: CASSPDSTLQPAYNEQFF

v_gene: TRBV2
abundance: .
d_gene: TRBD1
j_gene: TRBJ1-2
CDR3nt: TGTGCCAGCAAAAATGACGCCAGCGGACAGGGGCACAGCGCAGATGGCTACACCTTC
CDR3aa: CASKNDASGQGHSADGYTF

v_gene: TRBV6-4
abundance: .
d_gene: TRBD1
j_gene: TRBJ2-7
CDR3nt: TGTGCCAGTCCGCCGGGACAGGGGGCTCACGAGCAGTACTTC
CDR3aa: CASPPGQGAHEQYF

v_gene: TRBV19
abundance: .
d_gene: TRBD1
j_gene: TRBJ1-2
CDR3nt: TGTGCCAGTAGTGACGGGACAGGGAACTATGGCTACACCTTC
CDR3aa: CASSDGTGNYGYTF

v_gene: TRBV2
abundance: .
d_gene: .
j_gene: TRBJ2-5
CDR3nt: TGTGCCAGCACCCCCTCCTCGGTACGCGAGACCCAGTACTTC
CDR3aa: CASTPSSVRETQYF

v_gene: TRBV9
abundance: few
d_gene: TRBD2
j_gene: TRBJ2-2
CDR3nt: TGTGCCAGCAGCGTAGGACTAGCGGGGGTGGAGGGCACCGGGGAGCTGTTTTTT
CDR3aa: CASSVGLAGVEGTGELFF

v_gene: TRBV5-1
abundance: .
d_gene: .
j_gene: TRBJ2-2
CDR3nt: TGCGCCAGCAGCTTTTTAGGGGCCAACACCGGGGAGCTGTTTTTT
CDR3aa: CASSFLGANTGELFF

v_gene: TRBV9
abundance: .
d_gene: TRBD1
j_gene: TRBJ2-7
CDR3nt: TGTGCCAGCAGCGAAGGGACAGCCTACGAGCAGTACTTC
CDR3aa: CASSEGTAYEQYF

v_gene: TRBV29-1
abundance: few
d_gene: TRBD2
j_gene: TRBJ2-5
CDR3nt: TGCAGCGTTGAAGTGGCGGGAGCCGGCGAGACCCAGTACTTC
CDR3aa: CSVEVAGAGETQYF

v_gene: TRBV2
abundance: .
d_gene: .
j_gene: TRBJ1-4
CDR3nt: TGTGCCAGCCTTCAGACAGAGAATGAAAAACTGTTTTTT
CDR3aa: CASLQTENEKLFF

v_gene: TRBV11-3
abundance: .
d_gene: .
j_gene: TRBJ2-3
CDR3nt: TGTGCCAGCAGCCGGGACTCTTCTAGCACAGATACGCAGTATTTT
CDR3aa: CASSRDSSSTDTQYF

v_gene: TRBV10-3
abundance: .
d_gene: .
j_gene: TRBJ2-7
CDR3nt: TGTGCCATCAGTGACTGGGCAGGCTACGAGCAGTACTTC
CDR3aa: CAISDWAGYEQYF

v_gene: TRBV5-5
abundance: .
d_gene: .
j_gene: TRBJ1-1
CDR3nt: TGTGCCAGCAGCTTTACCCCAGAATACACTGAAGCTTTCTTT
CDR3aa: CASSFTPEYTEAFF

v_gene: TRBV19
abundance: .
d_gene: .
j_gene: TRBJ1-2
CDR3nt: TGTGCCAGTAATATAGGACGGGAGTATGGCTACACCTTC
CDR3aa: CASNIGREYGYTF

v_gene: TRBV3-1/TRBV3-2
abundance: .
d_gene: .
j_gene: TRBJ2-7
CDR3nt: TGTGCCAGCAGCCAAGATTTGCTCCGACCGGAGTTCCAAGAGACCTACGAGCAGTACTTC
CDR3aa: CASSQDLLRPEFQETYEQYF